Included here is one T cell receptor beta chain sequence, with context. Within the sample, other DNA sequences also encode this same CDR3. The sample belongs to a study of blood T cell repertoires in COVID-19. Looking at the study overall: Both acute and convalescent COVID-19 samples were obtained from the United States, Italy and Spain.

This CDR3 comprises 13 residues. Germline assignment: CDR1 SEHNR and CDR2 FQNEAQ (reference sequence). V lost 2 bases to trimming and J lost 7 bases, with 9 bases between them. Membership in each cohort depended on participant-reported clinical history. As originally analysed: By means of reference gene primer amplification, nucleated cell counts were estimated. Method: immunoSEQ multiplex PCR; TCRdb's copy keeps in-frame clones and lacks some. V and J calls and clone size are as listed in that table; D and trimming were resolved from the DNA. In the table there are 150,000 to 200,000 clones, 65% to 80% of which are singletons.

This sequence was found in a woman aged 50 to 60 with acute COVID-19. Sequenced: PBMCs or T cells enriched from blood (not recorded which). V gene TRBV7-9 combines with J gene TRBJ1-5; no firm D call. The chain's CDR3 is CASSLSSEQPQHF. CDR3 nucleotide sequence: TGTGCCAGCAGCTTATCATCCGAGCAGCCCCAGCATTTT.